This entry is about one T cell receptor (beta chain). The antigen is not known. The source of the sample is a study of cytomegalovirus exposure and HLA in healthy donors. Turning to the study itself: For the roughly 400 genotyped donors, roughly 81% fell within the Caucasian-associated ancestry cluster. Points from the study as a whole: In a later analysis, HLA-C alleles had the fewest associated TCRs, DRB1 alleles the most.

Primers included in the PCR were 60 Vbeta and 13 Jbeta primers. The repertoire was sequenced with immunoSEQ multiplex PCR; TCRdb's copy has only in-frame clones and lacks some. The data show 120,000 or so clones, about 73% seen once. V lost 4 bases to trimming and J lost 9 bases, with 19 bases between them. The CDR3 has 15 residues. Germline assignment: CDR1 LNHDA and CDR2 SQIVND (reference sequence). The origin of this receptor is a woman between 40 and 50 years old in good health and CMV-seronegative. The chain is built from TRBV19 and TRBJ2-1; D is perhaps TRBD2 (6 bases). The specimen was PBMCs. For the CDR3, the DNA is TGTGCCAGTAGTAGGAGGGAGTACATCTCCGGTGAGCAGTTCTTC. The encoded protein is CASSRREYISGEQFF.